This T cell receptor beta chain is from a study of post-analysis software for immune sequencing data. Findings of the study overall: Several TRBV segments (TRBV5-6, TRBV5-1 and TRBV20-1 among them) occurred more frequently in patients than in controls. Same-batch samples co-clustered strongly by F measure.

Unique molecular identifiers had been added to the TCR beta cDNA libraries. A single record per CDR3 protein comes from TCRdb applying MiXCR to the PCR reads. The repertoire holds approximately 730,000 distinct CDR3 sequences, with just over 45% as singletons. The junction had 4 bases not matched to a gene; V was cut back by 2 bases and J by 6 bases. This CDR3 is 16 amino acids long. Per germline, CDR1 MNHEY and CDR2 SVGAGI. On this clonotype: Its target is not known.

The rearrangement links TRBV6-5 to TRBJ2-1, with TRBD2 identical over 13 bases. Sequenced: blood. The sequence derives from a girl aged 10-17 years with multiple sclerosis. The CDR3 here is CASSYAGTSGVNEQFF. Here the CDR3 DNA reads TGTGCCAGCAGTTACGCCGGGACTAGCGGGGTCAATGAGCAGTTCTTC.